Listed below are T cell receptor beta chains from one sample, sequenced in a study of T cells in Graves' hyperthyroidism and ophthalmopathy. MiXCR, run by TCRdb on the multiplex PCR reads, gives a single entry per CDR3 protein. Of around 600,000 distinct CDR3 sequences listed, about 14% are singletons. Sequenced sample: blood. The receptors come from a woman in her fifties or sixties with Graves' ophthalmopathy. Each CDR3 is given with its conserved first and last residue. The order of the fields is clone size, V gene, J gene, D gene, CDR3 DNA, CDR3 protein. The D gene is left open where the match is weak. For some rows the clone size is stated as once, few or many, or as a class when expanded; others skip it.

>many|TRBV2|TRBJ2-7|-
TGTGCCAGCAGTCAGGACACGTCGACCTCCTACGAGCAGTACTTC
CASSQDTSTSYEQYF
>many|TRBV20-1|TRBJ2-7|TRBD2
TGCAGTGCCTGGGGGGGGGACGAGCAGTACTTC
CSAWGGDEQYF
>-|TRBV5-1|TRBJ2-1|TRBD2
TGCGCCAGCAGCTTGATAACTAGCGGGATCAATGAGCAGTTCTTC
CASSLITSGINEQFF
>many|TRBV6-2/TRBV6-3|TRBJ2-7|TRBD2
TGTGCCAGCAGTTACTCGATGGAACTAGCGGGAGTCTACGACCCCTACGAGCAGTACTTC
CASSYSMELAGVYDPYEQYF
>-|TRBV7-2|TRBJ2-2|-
TGTGCCAGCAGCTTCGCTCCGGGACAGAACACCGGGGAGCTGTTTTTT
CASSFAPGQNTGELFF
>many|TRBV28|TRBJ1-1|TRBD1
TGTGCCAGCAGTTGGATACAGGGGTTTACTGAAGCTTTCTTT
CASSWIQGFTEAFF
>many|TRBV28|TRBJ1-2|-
TGTGCCAGCAGTTACCTGGGGCAACTCTATGGCTACACCTTC
CASSYLGQLYGYTF
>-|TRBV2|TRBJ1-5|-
TGTGCCAGCAGGTTGGGGGGTGCAGGCAATCAGCCCCAGCATTTT
CASRLGGAGNQPQHF
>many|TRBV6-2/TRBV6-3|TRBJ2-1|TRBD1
TGTGCCAGCAGCTCACAGGGGGCGCTTAATGAGCAGTTCTTC
CASSSQGALNEQFF
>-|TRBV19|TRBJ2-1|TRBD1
TGTGCCAGTAGTAGAACCAGTATTTGGACAGGGCCAAACTCCTACAATGAGCAGTTCTTC
CASSRTSIWTGPNSYNEQFF
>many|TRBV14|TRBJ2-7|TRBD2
TGTGCCAGCAGCCAAAATCCGACTAGCGGGAGCTCCTACGAGCAGTACTTC
CASSQNPTSGSSYEQYF
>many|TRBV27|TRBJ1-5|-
TGTGCCAGCAGTTTCTTTGGGCCGCAACAGCCCCAGCATTTT
CASSFFGPQQPQHF
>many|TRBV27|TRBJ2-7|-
TGTGCCAGCAGTTTAAACGGGGCCCCGGGCTACGAGCAGTACTTC
CASSLNGAPGYEQYF
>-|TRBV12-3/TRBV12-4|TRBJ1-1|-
TGTGCCAGCAGTTTTTACTCGTCCACTGAAGCTTTCTTT
CASSFYSSTEAFF
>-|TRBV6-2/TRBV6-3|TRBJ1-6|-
TGTGCCAGCAGTTACGTGAATTCACCCCTCCACTTT
CASSYVNSPLHF
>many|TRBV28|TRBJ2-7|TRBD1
TGTGCCAGCAGTTTAATGGACAGGGCTTACGAGCAGTACTTC
CASSLMDRAYEQYF
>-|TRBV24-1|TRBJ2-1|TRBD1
TGTGCCACCAGTGATGACAGTCCCGGGACAGGGATCTCCTACAATGAGCAGTTCTTC
CATSDDSPGTGISYNEQFF